This TCR beta chain originates from a study of shared clonotypes between healthy human individuals. Background on the study: Each donor's CD8 memory used one plate, CD8 naive two, each CD4 subset three. Study-wide results and limits: Roughly 5% was the fraction of naive CD4 clonotypes found shared across four donors.

In the case of this clone: Its antigen is unknown.

V shed 5 bases and J 1 base; nucleotides not matched to a gene: 9. CDR1 is SEHNR, CDR2 FQNEAQ, per germline (reference sequence). The CDR3 is 17 amino acids. Sequenced by immunoSEQ multiplex PCR; TCRdb stores in-frame clones only, minus some. The sample contains over 2 million clones, just under 95% of which appear only once. CD45RO-negative, CCR7-positively selected cells formed the naive CD8 fraction, excluding terminally differentiated effector memory CD45RA+ cells. The V call is TRBV7-9, the J call TRBJ2-5; 11 bases match TRBD2. The TCR originated in a man between 18 and 29 years old in good health. What was sequenced was naive CD8+ T cells sorted from blood. CDR3 DNA: TGTGCCAGCAGCACCGTTTCACTAGCGGGGGTCCAAGAGACCCAGTACTTC. Its protein product is CASSTVSLAGVQETQYF.